What follows are 3 T cell receptor beta chains derived from one specimen sequenced in a study of blood T cell repertoires in COVID-19. Sequencing used immunoSEQ multiplex PCR; TCRdb keeps in-frame clones, though not all of them. The table shows under 150,000 clones, with around 88% occurring only once. The sequenced sample was peripheral blood. The receptors derive from a human donor in a cohort sampled during active COVID-19.

The gene calls are TRBV10-3 and TRBJ2-1; TRBD2 is a possible D gene (5 bases). V lost 4 bases to trimming and J lost 0 bases, with 13 bases between them. This CDR3 is 16 amino acids long. Germline CDR1 reads ENHRY; CDR2 reads SYGVKD. The CDR3 region has the DNA TGTGCCATCAGTGCGAGCATTGGGAGCTCCTACAATGAGCAGTTCTTC. It codes for CAISASIGSSYNEQFF.

V usage is TRBV5-1 and J usage is TRBJ2-3; weak D call: TRBD2 (6 bases). In germline, CDR1 is SGHRS, CDR2 YFSETQ. The CDR3 contains 15 residues. V lost 0 bases to trimming and J lost 1 base, with 9 bases between them. CDR3 residues: CASSLAGLRTDTQYF. In DNA, the CDR3 is TGCGCCAGCAGCTTGGCGGGACTCCGCACAGATACGCAGTATTTT.

V and J are TRBV12-3 or TRBV12-4 and TRBJ2-2, with no clear D. CDR3 length: 13 residues. The V gene lost 3 bases and the J gene lost 3 bases, with 5 bases spanning the gap. The CDR3 DNA is TGTGCCAGCAGTTTCCGAGACACCGGGGAGCTGTTTTTT. It encodes CASSFRDTGELFF.